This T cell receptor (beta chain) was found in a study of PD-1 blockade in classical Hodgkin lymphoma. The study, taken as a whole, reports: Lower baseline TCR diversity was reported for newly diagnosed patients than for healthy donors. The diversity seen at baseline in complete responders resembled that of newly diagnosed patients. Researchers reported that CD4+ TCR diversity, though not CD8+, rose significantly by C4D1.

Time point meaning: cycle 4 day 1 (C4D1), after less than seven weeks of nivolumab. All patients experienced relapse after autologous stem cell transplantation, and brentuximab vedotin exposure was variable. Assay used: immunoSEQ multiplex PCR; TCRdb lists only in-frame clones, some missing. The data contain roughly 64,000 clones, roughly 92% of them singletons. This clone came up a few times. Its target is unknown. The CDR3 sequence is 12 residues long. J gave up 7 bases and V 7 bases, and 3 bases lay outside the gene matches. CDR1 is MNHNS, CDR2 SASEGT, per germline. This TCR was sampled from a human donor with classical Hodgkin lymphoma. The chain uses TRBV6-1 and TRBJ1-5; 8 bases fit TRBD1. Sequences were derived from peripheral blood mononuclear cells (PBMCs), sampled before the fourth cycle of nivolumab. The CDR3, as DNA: TGTGCCAGCAAGGGACAGGCCCAGCCCCAGCATTTT. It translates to CASKGQAQPQHF.